The next 8 T cell receptor beta chains were all read from a single sample in a study of blood T cell repertoires in COVID-19. Clones were sequenced by immunoSEQ multiplex PCR, and TCRdb holds only the in-frame ones, with some missing. This table has 110,000 to 150,000 clones, roughly 90% appearing once. Source material: peripheral blood. The receptors shown here come from a man aged 55 to 70 with active or convalescent COVID-19.

The chain links TRBV28 to TRBJ1-1; D gene unclear. CDR3 length equals 11 residues. V dropped 3 bases and J dropped 4 bases, with 3 bases sitting between them. Per the germline V gene, CDR1 is MDHEN and CDR2 is SYDVKM. CDR3 nucleotides: TGTGCCAGCAGTTTCAGCACTGAAGCTTTCTTT. This codes for CASSFSTEAFF.

This chain connects TRBV6-5 to TRBJ2-7; TRBD1 might be the D (5 bases). The CDR3 has 12 residues. The germline V and J ends were trimmed by 5 bases and 9 bases, with 14 bases remaining between them. From germline, CDR1 is MNHEY and CDR2 SVGAGI. The CDR3 bases are TGTGCCAGCAGTCGCCAGCAGGGATGGCAGTACTTC. As protein: CASSRQQGWQYF.

The rearrangement uses TRBV27 and TRBJ1-1; TRBD1 matches 7 bases. CDR3 size: 14 residues. Per the germline V gene, CDR1 is MNHEY and CDR2 is SMNVEV (reference sequence). The ends lost 4 bases at V and 2 bases at J; junction bases unmatched: 4. CDR3: CASSYRGSNTEAFF. The CDR3 DNA reads TGTGCCAGCAGTTACAGGGGTTCCAACACTGAAGCTTTCTTT.

The chain combines TRBV7-2 with TRBJ1-1; weak D call: TRBD1 (6 bases). Trimming left V 5 bases short and J 4 bases short, with 14 bases between. The CDR3 totals 14 residues. The V gene's germline CDR1 is SGHTA and CDR2 FQGNSA. In nucleotides, the CDR3 is TGTGCCAGCAGCCCGACGAACAGGGCCACTGAAGCTTTCTTT. It is translated as CASSPTNRATEAFF.

The V call is TRBV5-5, the J call TRBJ2-1, with D possibly matching TRBD1 (6 bases). The CDR3 runs 13 residues. Germline loops: CDR1 SGHKS, CDR2 YYEKEE (reference sequence). The V and J ends lost 4 bases and 10 bases respectively, with 15 bases between them. This chain's CDR3 is CASSPQTGTEQFF. The CDR3 region has the DNA TGTGCCAGCAGCCCTCAGACAGGAACAGAGCAGTTCTTC.

This chain uses TRBV18 with TRBJ2-7, with no clear D. The CDR3 has 13 amino acids. The germline CDR1 and CDR2 sequences are KGHSH and LQKENI. Trimming removed 3 bases at V and 6 bases at J, with 12 bases between. CDR3 in amino acids: CASSPDPSGEQYF. The CDR3 DNA reads as TGTGCCAGCTCACCCGACCCCTCGGGCGAGCAGTACTTC.

The chain is built from TRBV7-6 and TRBJ1-4, with D uncertain. The V end was cut by 3 bases, the J end by 3 bases, with 11 bases between. In germline, CDR1 is SGHVS, CDR2 FNYEAQ. This CDR3 is 15 amino acids long. Written as DNA, the CDR3 is TGTGCCAGCAGCTTTAGTTCGGGATCTAATGAAAAACTGTTTTTT. Translated: CASSFSSGSNEKLFF.

V gene TRBV11-1 combines with J gene TRBJ2-5; 9 bases fit TRBD2. Germline V gene sequence: CDR1 SGHAT, CDR2 FQDESV (reference sequence). CDR3 length equals 16 residues. V shed 5 bases, J shed 4 bases, and the junction held 11 bases outside the gene matches. The CDR3 DNA sequence: TGTGCCAGCAGCCCTGAGTTAGCGGGAGCGGGAGAGACCCAGTACTTC. Translated, it gives CASSPELAGAGETQYF.